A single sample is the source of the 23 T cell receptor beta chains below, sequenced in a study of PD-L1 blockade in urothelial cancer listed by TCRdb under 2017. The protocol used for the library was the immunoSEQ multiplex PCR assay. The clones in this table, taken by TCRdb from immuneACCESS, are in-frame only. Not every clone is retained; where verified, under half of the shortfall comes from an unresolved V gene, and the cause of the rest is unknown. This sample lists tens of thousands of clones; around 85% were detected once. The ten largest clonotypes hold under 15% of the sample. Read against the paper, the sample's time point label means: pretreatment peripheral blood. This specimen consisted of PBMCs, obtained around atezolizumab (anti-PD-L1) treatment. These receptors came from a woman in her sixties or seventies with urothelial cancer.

CDR3 sequence: CASSFISEAFF. The CDR3 DNA reads as TGTGCCAGCAGTTTTATATCTGAAGCTTTCTTT. The chain combines TRBV28 with TRBJ1-1; D not resolved. The CDR3 covers 11 residues. The germline V gene has CDR1 MDHEN and CDR2 SYDVKM. V lost 3 bases and J lost 6, with 5 bases in between.

CDR3 amino acids: CASSGSNSNQPQHF. Here the CDR3 DNA reads TGTGCCAGTTCGGGAAGTAATAGCAATCAGCCCCAGCATTTT. This sequence joins TRBV14 and TRBJ1-5; D is undetermined. The V end lost 9 bases, the J end lost 0 bases, and 12 bases lay between the germline ends. This CDR3 contains 14 residues. Germline-derived CDR1 and CDR2 are SGHDN and FVKESK.

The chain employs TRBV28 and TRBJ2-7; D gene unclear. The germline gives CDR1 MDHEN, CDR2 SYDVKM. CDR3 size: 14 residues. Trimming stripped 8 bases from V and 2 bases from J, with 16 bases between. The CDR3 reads CASVGSSSTYEQYF. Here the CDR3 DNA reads TGTGCCAGCGTCGGGTCAAGCTCGACCTACGAGCAGTACTTC.

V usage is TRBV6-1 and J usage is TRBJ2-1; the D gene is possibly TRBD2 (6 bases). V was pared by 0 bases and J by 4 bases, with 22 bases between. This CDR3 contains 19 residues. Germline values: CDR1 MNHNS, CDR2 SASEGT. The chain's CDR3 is CASSEALLTHGGTYNEQFF. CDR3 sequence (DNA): TGTGCCAGCAGTGAAGCGCTTCTTACGCATGGCGGGACTTACAATGAGCAGTTCTTC.

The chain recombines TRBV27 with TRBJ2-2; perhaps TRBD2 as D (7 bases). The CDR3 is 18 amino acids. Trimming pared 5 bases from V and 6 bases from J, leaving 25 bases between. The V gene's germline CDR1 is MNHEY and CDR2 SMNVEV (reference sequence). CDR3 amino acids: CASSLFAGAGLRPGELFF. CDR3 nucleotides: TGTGCCAGCAGTCTGTTTGCGGGGGCGGGCCTCAGACCCGGGGAGCTGTTTTTT.

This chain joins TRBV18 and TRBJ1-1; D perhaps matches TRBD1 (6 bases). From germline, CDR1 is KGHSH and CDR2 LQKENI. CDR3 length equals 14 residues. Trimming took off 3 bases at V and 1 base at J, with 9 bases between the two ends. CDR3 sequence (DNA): TGTGCCAGCTCACCCCAGGGGTCGAACACTGAAGCTTTCTTT. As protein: CASSPQGSNTEAFF.

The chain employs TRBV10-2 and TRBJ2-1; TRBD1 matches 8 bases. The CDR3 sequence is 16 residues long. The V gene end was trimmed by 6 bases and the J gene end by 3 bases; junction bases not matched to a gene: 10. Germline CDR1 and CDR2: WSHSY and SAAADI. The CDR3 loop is CASSSNQGARYNEQFF. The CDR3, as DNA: TGCGCCAGCAGCTCCAATCAGGGGGCCCGCTACAATGAGCAGTTCTTC.

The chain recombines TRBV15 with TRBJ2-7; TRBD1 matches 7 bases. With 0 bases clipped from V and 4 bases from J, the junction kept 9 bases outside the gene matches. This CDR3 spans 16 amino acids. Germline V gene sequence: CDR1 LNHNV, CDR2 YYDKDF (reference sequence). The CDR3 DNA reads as TGTGCCACCAGCAGAGATCAAGACAGGGTGGTTTACGAGCAGTACTTC. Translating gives CATSRDQDRVVYEQYF.

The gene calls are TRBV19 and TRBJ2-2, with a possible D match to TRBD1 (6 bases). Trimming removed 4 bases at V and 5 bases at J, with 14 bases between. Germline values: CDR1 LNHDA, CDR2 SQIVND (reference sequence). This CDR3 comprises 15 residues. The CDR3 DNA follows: TGTGCCAGTAGTAGAACAGGGTTAGTGACCGGGGAGCTGTTTTTT. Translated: CASSRTGLVTGELFF.

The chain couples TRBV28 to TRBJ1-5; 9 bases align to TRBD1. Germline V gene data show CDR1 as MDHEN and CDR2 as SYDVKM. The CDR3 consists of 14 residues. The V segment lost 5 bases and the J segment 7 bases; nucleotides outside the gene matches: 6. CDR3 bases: TGTGCCAGCAGTCCCGGGACAGGGTTGCAGCCCCAGCATTTT. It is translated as CASSPGTGLQPQHF.

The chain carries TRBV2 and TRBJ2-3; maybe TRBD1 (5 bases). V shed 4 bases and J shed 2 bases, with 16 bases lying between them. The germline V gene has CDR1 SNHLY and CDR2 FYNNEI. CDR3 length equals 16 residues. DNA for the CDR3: TGTGCCAGCAGTGGGACAACCCCTGATCTCACAGATACGCAGTATTTT. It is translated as CASSGTTPDLTDTQYF.

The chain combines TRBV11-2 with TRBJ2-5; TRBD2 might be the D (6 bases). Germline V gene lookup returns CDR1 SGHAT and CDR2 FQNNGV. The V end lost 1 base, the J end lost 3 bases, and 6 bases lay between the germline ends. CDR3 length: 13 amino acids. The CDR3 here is CASSLGGEETQYF. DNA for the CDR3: TGTGCCAGCAGCTTAGGCGGGGAAGAGACCCAGTACTTC.

This chain's CDR3 is CASSETREDEDTQYF. The CDR3 DNA follows: TGCGCCAGCAGTGAGACTCGGGAGGATGAAGATACGCAGTATTTT. The chain links TRBV10-1 to TRBJ2-3, with 7 bases fitting TRBD2. Germline CDR1 reads WNHNN; CDR2 reads SYGVQD (reference sequence). The CDR3 has 15 amino acids. V was clipped by 2 bases and J by 5 bases; unmatched bases: 7.

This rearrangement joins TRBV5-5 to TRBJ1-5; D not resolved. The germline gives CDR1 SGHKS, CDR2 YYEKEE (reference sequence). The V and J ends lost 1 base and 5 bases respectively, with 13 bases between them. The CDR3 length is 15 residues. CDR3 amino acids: CASSLRGDRDQPQHF. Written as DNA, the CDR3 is TGTGCCAGCAGCTTGCGCGGAGATCGGGATCAGCCCCAGCATTTT.

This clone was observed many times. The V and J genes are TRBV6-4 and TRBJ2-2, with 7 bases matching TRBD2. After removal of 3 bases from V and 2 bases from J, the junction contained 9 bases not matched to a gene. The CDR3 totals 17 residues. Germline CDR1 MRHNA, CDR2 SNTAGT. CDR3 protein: CASSESGSGANTGELFF. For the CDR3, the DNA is TGTGCCAGCAGTGAAAGTGGGAGCGGGGCTAACACCGGGGAGCTGTTTTTT.

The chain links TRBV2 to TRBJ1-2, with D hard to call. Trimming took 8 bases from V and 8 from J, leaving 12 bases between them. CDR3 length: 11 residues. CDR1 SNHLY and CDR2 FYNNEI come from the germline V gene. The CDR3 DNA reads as TGTGCCAGCCAGGTTTCAGGAGGCTACACCTTC. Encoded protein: CASQVSGGYTF.

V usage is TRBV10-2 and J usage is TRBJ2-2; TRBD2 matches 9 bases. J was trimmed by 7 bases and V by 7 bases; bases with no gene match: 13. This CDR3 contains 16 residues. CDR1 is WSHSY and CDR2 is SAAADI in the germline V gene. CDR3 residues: CASMVSGSIPIGELFF. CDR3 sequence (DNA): TGCGCCAGCATGGTTAGCGGGAGTATCCCGATCGGGGAGCTGTTTTTT.

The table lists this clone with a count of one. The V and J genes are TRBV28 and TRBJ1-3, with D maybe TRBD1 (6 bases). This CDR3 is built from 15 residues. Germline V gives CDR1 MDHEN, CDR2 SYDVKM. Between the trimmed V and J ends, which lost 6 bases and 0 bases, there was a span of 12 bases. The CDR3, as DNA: TGTGCCAGCAGCCTACAGGGAAACTCTGGAAACACCATATATTTT. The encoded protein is CASSLQGNSGNTIYF.

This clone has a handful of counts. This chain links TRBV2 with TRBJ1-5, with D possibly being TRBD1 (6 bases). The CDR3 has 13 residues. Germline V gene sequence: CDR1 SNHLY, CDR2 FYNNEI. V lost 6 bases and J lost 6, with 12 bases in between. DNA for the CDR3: TGTGCCAGCAGAACAGGGATCCGTCAGCCCCAGCATTTT. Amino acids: CASRTGIRQPQHF.

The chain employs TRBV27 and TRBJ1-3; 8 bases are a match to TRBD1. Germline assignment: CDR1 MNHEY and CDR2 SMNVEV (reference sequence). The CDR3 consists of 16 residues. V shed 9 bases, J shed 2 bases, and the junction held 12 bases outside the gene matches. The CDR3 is CARDNARDRPGNTIYF. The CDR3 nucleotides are TGTGCCAGAGATAACGCCCGGGACAGGCCTGGAAACACCATATATTTT.

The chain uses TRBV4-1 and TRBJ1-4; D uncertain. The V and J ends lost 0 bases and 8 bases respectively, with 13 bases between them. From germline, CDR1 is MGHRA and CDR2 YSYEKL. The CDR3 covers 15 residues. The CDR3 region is CASSQDEGGREKLFF. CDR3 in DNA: TGCGCCAGCAGCCAAGATGAGGGTGGTCGGGAAAAACTGTTTTTT.

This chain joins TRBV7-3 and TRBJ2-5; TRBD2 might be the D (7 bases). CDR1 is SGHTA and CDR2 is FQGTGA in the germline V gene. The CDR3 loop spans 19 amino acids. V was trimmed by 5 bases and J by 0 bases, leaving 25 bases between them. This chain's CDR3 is CASSTDYVGGGGNQETQYF. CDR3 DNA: TGTGCCAGCAGCACTGACTATGTGGGGGGCGGGGGCAACCAAGAGACCCAGTACTTC.

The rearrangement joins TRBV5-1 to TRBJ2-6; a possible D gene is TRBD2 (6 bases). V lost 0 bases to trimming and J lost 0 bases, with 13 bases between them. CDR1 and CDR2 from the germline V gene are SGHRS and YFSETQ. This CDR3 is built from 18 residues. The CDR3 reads CASSLVTGANSGANVLTF. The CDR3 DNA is TGCGCCAGCAGCTTGGTAACGGGAGCGAACTCTGGGGCCAACGTCCTGACTTTC.